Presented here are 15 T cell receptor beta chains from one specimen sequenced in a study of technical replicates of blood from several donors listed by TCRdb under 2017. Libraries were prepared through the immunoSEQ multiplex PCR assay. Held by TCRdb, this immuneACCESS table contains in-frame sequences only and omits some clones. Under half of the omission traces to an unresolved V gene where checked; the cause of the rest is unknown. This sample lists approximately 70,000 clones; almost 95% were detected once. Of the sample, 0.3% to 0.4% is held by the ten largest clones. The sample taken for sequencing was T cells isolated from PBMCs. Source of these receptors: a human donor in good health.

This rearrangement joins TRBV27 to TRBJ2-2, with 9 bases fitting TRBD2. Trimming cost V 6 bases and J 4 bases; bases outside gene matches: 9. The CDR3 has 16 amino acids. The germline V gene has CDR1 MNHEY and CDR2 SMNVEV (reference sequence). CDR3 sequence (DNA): TGTGCCAGCAGCCTTCCGCGGGGGGGCCGCACCGGGGAGCTGTTTTTT. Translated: CASSLPRGGRTGELFF.

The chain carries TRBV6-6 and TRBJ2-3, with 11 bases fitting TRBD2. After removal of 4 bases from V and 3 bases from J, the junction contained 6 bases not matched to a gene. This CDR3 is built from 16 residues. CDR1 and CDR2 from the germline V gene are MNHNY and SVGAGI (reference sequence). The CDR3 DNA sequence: TGTGCCAGCAGTTGGGAACTAGCGGGAGTAACAGATACGCAGTATTTT. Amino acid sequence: CASSWELAGVTDTQYF.

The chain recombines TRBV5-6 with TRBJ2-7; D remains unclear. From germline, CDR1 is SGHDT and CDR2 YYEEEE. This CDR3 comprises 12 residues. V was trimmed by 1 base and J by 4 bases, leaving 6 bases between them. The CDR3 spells CASSLSGYEQYF. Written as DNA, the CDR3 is TGTGCCAGCAGCTTGTCAGGATACGAGCAGTACTTC.

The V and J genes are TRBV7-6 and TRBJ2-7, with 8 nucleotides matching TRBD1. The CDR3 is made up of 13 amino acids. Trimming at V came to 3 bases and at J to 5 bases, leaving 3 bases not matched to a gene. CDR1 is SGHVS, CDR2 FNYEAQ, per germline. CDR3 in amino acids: CASSFGQGDEQYF. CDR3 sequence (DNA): TGTGCCAGCAGCTTTGGACAGGGCGACGAGCAGTACTTC.

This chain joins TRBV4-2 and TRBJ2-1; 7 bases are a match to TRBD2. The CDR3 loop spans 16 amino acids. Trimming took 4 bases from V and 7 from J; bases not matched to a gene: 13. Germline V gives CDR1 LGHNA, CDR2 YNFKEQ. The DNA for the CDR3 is TGTGCCAGCAGCCCTCCCATCGGGGGGACGGCGAATGAGCAGTTCTTC. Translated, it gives CASSPPIGGTANEQFF.

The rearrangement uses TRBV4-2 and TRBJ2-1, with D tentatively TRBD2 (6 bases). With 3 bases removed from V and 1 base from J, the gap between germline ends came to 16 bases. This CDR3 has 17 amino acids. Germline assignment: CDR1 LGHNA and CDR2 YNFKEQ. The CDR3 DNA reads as TGTGCCAGCAGCCACGACCCCTCGGGGGAATCCTACAATGAGCAGTTCTTC. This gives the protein CASSHDPSGESYNEQFF.

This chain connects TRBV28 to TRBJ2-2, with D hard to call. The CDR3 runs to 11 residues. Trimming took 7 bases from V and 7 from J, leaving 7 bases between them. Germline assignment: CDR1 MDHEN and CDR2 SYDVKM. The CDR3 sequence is CASTFGGELFF. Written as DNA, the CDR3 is TGTGCCAGCACCTTCGGCGGGGAGCTGTTTTTT. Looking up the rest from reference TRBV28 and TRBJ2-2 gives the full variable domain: DVKVTQSSRYLVKRTGEKVFLECVQDMDHENMFWYRQDPGLGLRLIYFSYDVKMKEKGDIPEGYSVSREKKERFSLILESASTNQTSMYLCASTFGGELFFGEGSRLTVL.

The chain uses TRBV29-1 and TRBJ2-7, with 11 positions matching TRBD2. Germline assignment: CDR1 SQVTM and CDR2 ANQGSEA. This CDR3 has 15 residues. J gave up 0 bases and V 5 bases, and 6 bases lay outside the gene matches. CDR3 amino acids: CSVLGLAGFSYEQYF. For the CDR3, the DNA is TGCAGCGTTCTCGGACTAGCGGGTTTCTCCTACGAGCAGTACTTC.

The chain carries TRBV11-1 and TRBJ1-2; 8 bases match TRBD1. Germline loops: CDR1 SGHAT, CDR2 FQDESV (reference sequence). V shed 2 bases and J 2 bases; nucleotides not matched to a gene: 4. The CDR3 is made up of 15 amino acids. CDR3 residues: CASSLYGQGNYGYTF. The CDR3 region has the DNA TGTGCCAGCAGCTTATATGGACAGGGCAACTATGGCTACACCTTC.

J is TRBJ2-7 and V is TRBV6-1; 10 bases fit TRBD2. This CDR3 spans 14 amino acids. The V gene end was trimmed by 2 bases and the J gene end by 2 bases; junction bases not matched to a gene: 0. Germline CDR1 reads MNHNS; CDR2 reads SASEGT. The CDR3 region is CASSELAGAYEQYF. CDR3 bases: TGTGCCAGCAGTGAACTAGCGGGAGCCTACGAGCAGTACTTC.

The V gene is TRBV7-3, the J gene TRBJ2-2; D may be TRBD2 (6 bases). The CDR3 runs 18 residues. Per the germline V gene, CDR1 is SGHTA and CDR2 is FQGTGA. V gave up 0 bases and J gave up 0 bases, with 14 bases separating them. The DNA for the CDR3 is TGTGCCAGCAGCTTAACCGGTCTAGCGCTCGCGAACACCGGGGAGCTGTTTTTT. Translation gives CASSLTGLALANTGELFF.

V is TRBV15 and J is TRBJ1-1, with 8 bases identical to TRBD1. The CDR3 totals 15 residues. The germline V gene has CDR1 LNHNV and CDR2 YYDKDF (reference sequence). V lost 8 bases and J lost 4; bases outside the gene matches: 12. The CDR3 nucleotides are TGTGCCACCCACCTCCTACAGGGGGAGTTCACTGAAGCTTTCTTT. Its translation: CATHLLQGEFTEAFF.

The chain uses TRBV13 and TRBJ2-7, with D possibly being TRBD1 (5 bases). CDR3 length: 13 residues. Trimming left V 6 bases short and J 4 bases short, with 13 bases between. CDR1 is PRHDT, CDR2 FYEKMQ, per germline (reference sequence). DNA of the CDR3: TGTGCCAGCAGAGGACACGGCCTATACGAGCAGTACTTC. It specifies CASRGHGLYEQYF.

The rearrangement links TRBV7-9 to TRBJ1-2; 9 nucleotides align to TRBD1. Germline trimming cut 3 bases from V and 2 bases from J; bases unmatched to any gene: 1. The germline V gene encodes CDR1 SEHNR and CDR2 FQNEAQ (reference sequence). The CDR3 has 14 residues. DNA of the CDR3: TGTGCCAGCAGCTTTGGACAGGGGAACTATGGCTACACCTTC. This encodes CASSFGQGNYGYTF.

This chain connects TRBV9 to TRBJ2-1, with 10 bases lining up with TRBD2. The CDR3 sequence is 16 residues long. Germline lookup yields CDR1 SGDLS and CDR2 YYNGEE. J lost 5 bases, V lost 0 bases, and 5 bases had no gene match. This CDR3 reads CASSVGGLAVDNEQFF. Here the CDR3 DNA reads TGTGCCAGCAGCGTAGGAGGACTAGCGGTGGACAATGAGCAGTTCTTC.